The sequence of this T cell receptor (beta chain) was determined in a study of PD-L1 blockade in urothelial cancer. Study overall: About 90% of the 29 patients comprised males who had bladder-origin urothelial cancer. Individuals in the cohort had been given 0 to 3 earlier chemotherapy regimens. Reported median T cell count for blood samples was around 150,000. Study-level results: Pretreatment TCR clonality in blood, when below the median, was predictive of better survival.

In the case of this clone: What it binds is not known.

Time point described: peripheral blood 6 weeks after treatment start. Only in-frame clones appear in the TCRdb table, and some are missing; sequencing was by immunoSEQ multiplex PCR. The data contain more than 90,000 clones, approximately 89% of them singletons. Trimming at V came to 4 bases and at J to 4 bases, leaving 11 bases not matched to a gene. The CDR3 has 16 residues. Germline CDR1 is SGHNT and CDR2 is YYREEE (reference sequence). The starting material was PBMCs, obtained around atezolizumab (anti-PD-L1) treatment. V gene TRBV5-4 combines with J gene TRBJ2-1; 7 bases map to TRBD1. This sequence was found in a man in his sixties with urothelial cancer. The CDR3 DNA sequence: TGTGCCAGCAGCCAAACCGGGACAGCGCAATACAATGAGCAGTTCTTC. Its translation: CASSQTGTAQYNEQFF.